The sequence of this T cell receptor beta chain was determined in a study of T cells expressing NK-cell markers (TCRdb year 2020). For context, the study as a whole: In sorted CD3+CD56+NKG2C+, CD3+CD56+NKG2C- and CD3+CD56-NKG2C+ T-cell subsets from about 8 donors, TCR beta-chain repertoires were profiled. Among the eight sequenced donors, seven were HCMV-seropositive and one was HCMV-seronegative. Randomly selected healthy volunteers, three men and five women, were used as the eight sequenced donors. The libraries were sequenced on Illumina HiSeq 2000/2500, MiSeq or NextSeq, producing 2 x 150 bp reads.

HCMV-specific IgG was detected in serum with a commercial ELISA kit to determine HCMV serostatus. Peripheral blood mononuclear cells were isolated from blood by Ficoll density gradient centrifugation. A note on this clonotype: Its antigen has not been determined.

The full study reports these points: Those dominant clonotypes were again the most abundant among CD3+CD56-NKG2C+ cells in several donors, at about 28.3-60.1%. It remained unclear whether the expanded NKG2C-expressing T cell clones were specific for HCMV antigens. For over five donors, the dominant CD3+CD56+NKG2C+ clonotypes were among the top 10 CD8+ clonotypes and accounted for about 1.0-7.5% of CD8+ T cells.

CDR1 is given as ENHRY and CDR2 as SYGVKD, both from the germline V gene. From the cysteine up to the phenylalanine, the CDR3 has a length of 13 residues. No DNA is recorded. TCRdb lists the instrument as Illumina HiSeq 2000. TCR beta cDNA libraries were prepared using 5'RACE template switching, which introduced a universal primer site and unique molecular identifiers. cDNA synthesis was primed from the TCR beta constant segment, followed by two successive PCR amplification steps. Per the original workflow: MIGEC was used to demultiplex reads and group the reads by UMI, and MiTCR was used to assemble and quantify clonotypes. To exclude erroneous sequences, any TCR cDNA sequence not supported by at least two reads was discarded. Downstream repertoire analysis used the tcR package, and clonotypes were matched across fractions by CDR3 nucleotide sequence plus V segment. Antigen specificity was annotated against VDJdb with VDJmatch, allowing one amino acid substitution in CDR3. TCRdb reprocessed the public reads and reports one entry per CDR3 protein sequence, without DNA. TCRdb's processing, not the study's, gives the V and J calls here. This sample's records show about half a million distinct CDR3 sequences. Of the sample, more than 1.4% is held by the ten largest clones.

The sequencing input was blood T cells: a sorted CD56 or NKG2C T cell subset, CD4+ or CD8+ T cells, or bulk PBMC T cells (not recorded which). The chain is made from TRBV10-3 and TRBJ2-3; lacking DNA, the TRBD1 call made by TCRdb goes unchecked. This sequence originates from a woman in her forties or fifties in good health. Donor details come from another sample of the same person, matched by shared clones. For the CDR3, the sequence is CAIRAPVADTQYF.